This TCR beta chain was profiled in a study of neurological immune-mediated disorders. CDR1 and CDR2 from the germline V gene are MNHEY and SVGAGI. V dropped 4 bases and J dropped 4; count of bases not matched to a gene: 9. CDR3 length equals 15 residues. Ten or more counts support this clonotype. Antigen unknown. 5'RACE with 10-nucleotide random UMIs generated the cDNA. One entry per CDR3 protein, called by TCRdb with MiXCR from the 5' RACE reads. The sample carries around 94,000 distinct CDR3 sequences, around 3.3% recorded once. Overall study results and limits: The multiple sclerosis repertoire cluster had no clinical or MRI feature associated with it. Expanded clones shared no CDR3 amino acid sequences across subjects, suggesting private repertoires in all groups. A possible signature was seen in one related-CDR3 cluster, into which phylogenetic grouping placed the repertoires of 18 of 34 multiple sclerosis patients.

The TCR sequence derives from a woman between 18 and 30 years old with multiple sclerosis. The chain links TRBV6-5 to TRBJ2-7; 8 nucleotides match TRBD1. Sequences were obtained from PBMCs. As DNA, the CDR3 is TGTGCCAGCAGTTCCCCCACAGGGGGATTGTACGAGCAGTACTTC. Amino acid sequence: CASSSPTGGLYEQYF.